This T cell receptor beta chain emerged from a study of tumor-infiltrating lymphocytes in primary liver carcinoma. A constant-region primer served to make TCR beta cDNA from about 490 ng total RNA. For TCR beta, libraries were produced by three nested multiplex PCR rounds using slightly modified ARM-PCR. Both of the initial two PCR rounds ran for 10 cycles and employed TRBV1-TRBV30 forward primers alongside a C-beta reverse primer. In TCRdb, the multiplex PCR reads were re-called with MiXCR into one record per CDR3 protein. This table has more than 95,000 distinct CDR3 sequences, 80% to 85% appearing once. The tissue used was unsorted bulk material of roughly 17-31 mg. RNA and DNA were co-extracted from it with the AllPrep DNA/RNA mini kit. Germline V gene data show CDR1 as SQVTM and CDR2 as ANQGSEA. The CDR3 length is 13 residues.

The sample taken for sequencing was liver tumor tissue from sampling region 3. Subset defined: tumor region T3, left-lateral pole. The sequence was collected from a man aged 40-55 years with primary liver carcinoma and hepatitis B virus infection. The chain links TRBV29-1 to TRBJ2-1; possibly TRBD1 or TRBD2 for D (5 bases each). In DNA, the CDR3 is TGCAGGGGCGCTGGTCTGGGGGACAATGAGCAGTTCTTC. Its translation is CRGAGLGDNEQFF.